This T cell receptor (beta chain) was identified during a study of shared clonotypes between healthy human individuals (dated by TCRdb to 2018 to 2020). At the level of the whole study: The cohort included three men and a couple of women between 18 and 49 years of age. For each donor, CD4 naive and CD4 memory were each run on three plates, CD8 naive on two plates, and CD8 memory on one plate. The study deeply sequenced blood TCR repertoires of five healthy adults to estimate repertoire size and the extent of clonotype sharing between individuals. To increase sequencing depth and limit assay-specific biases, different laboratories used diverse techniques to prepare libraries and sequence TCR repertoires. Per donor, leukapheresis produced somewhere between about 0.9 and 10 billion PBMCs.

Study-wide conclusions, independent of this receptor: Naive subsets generally had larger estimated clonotype richness than memory subsets did. Sampling was limited to blood, and TCR repertoires in tissue likely differ from TCR repertoires in blood. Rarefaction of sorted-subset datasets indicated incomplete sequencing despite the large sequencing depth. When a few donors were compared, the shared fraction of clonotypes was about 5% for naive CD4, roughly 3.3% for naive CD8, 2% to 2.5% for memory CD4, and under 0.5% for memory CD8. Because the study included a small number of donors, the genetic and exposure-history diversity represented was limited. Based on pairwise subsampling, the degree of clonotype sharing among donors was expected to be affected by sequencing depth. Clonotypes shared by all four sorted-subset donors showed higher generation probabilities than non-shared clonotypes.

Compared with germline, V lacks 1 base and J lacks 8 bases; bases without a gene match: 14. Inclusive of the bounding cysteine and phenylalanine, the CDR3 is 17 residues long. Just CDR3 DNA is preserved here, 51 bases in frame from base 1. CDR1 and CDR2 are read off the germline V gene as LGHNA and YNFKEQ. Using the deep immunoSEQ assay, multiplex PCR amplified TCR CDR3 regions from genomic DNA. For each cell subset, the extracted genomic DNA was distributed evenly across all wells of several immunoSEQ 96-well plates, and each plate served as one replicate. For sorted subsets, each replicate PCR was loaded with approximately 190 ng genomic DNA, equivalent to 25,000 to 35,000 T cell genomes. Purified libraries were measured with a Qubit 3.0 fluorometer, size-checked on a Bioanalyzer 2100, and measured again with the KAPA Library Quantification kit. Every immunoSEQ 96-well plate was sequenced on a dedicated single-read 150-cycle Illumina NextSeq 550 flow cell. The original pipeline was this. The immunoSEQ output contained only junctional sequences without quality scores, so filtering could not match that applied to full-length reads. To assign V/J genes and CDR3, sequences were annotated against IMGT germline references using PyIR, a Python wrapper for IgBLAST v1.9. Reads with weak V/J assignments (E-value above 1e-6), missing CDR3, stop codons, out-of-frame junctions, or ambiguous translated residues were removed. V3J clonotypes were defined by identical inferred V gene, J gene, and CDR3 amino acid sequence. To compute the percentage overlap between repertoires, the number of shared unique clonotypes was divided by the size of the smaller repertoire. RTK rarefaction, the Chao1 estimator, and Recon v2.1 estimates of unobserved clonotypes were used to assess repertoire richness. Generation probabilities were computed with OLGA for all TCRbeta clonotypes obtained by the gDNA method from several donors. TCRdb re-hosts the immuneACCESS table, in-frame sequences only. Its copies lack some clones; in the studies checked, an unresolved V gene accounts for under half of them, and the cause for the rest is not known. D and trimming were read from the DNA, whereas the V and J calls and clone size are those reported in that table. For this sample there are 740,000 or so clones; about 80% appear just once. Around 2% of the sample rests with the top ten.

The donors were healthy, HIV-negative adults with no recently reported acute infections or vaccinations. All donors were Caucasian adults living in Nashville, Tennessee, USA. Magnetic negative selection was used to enrich CD4+ T cells, after which naive cells were positively selected on CD45RA and the negative fraction became the memory subset. Blood was obtained by leukapheresis, after which PBMCs were separated by Ficoll-Histopaque density gradient centrifugation and cryopreserved in liquid nitrogen vapor phase. Analytical flow cytometry was used to check the purity and quantity of each magnetically sorted T cell population. From each sorted fraction, genomic DNA was isolated and quantified by UV absorbance on a Nanodrop 2000c. On this clone: Its antigen remains unidentified. No base-level quality is on record; no much larger clone is a single base apart.

The rearrangement joined TRBV4-2 to TRBJ2-1, and 7 junction bases match TRBD2. The specimen sequenced was memory CD4+ T cells sorted from blood. The cell subset or site label, as the study defines it: CD45RA-negative fraction. This TCR came from a woman younger than 45 in good health. The CDR3 protein is CASSQAGVGPGGHEQFF. Here is the DNA: TGTGCCAGCAGCCAAGCTGGCGTAGGACCGGGAGGACATGAGCAGTTCTTC.